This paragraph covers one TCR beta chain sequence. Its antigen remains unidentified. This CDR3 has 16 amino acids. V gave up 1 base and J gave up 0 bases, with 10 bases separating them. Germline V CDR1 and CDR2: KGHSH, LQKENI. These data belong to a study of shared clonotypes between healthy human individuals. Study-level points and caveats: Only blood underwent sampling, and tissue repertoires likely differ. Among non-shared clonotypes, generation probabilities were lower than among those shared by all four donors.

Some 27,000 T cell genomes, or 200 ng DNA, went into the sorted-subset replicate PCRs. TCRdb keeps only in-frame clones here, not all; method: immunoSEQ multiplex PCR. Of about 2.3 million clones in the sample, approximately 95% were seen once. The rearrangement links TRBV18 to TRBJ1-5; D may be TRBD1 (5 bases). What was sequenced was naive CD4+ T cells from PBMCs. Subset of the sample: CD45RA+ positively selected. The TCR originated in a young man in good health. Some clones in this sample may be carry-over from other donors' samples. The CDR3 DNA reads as TGTGCCAGCTCACCACGGGGCGGTGATAGCAATCAGCCCCAGCATTTT. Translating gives CASSPRGGDSNQPQHF.